A selection of T cell receptor beta chains follows, all from one sample in a study of OX40 agonist ivuxolimab in advanced cancers. Clones were read by immunoSEQ multiplex PCR, and TCRdb kept only the in-frame ones, dropping some. This table has some 20,000 clones, roughly 84% appearing once. Sequences were derived from CD4+ or CD8+ T cells sorted from blood, sampled in a trial of the OX40 agonist ivuxolimab. The receptors shown here come from an adult with an advanced solid tumor such as melanoma, head and neck, liver or kidney cancer. Each CDR3 is given with its conserved first and last residue. Fields, in order: clone size, V gene, J gene, D gene, CDR3 protein, CDR3 DNA. A D gene is named only where the DNA matches it firmly. Where a row states a size, it is once, few, many or the class of an expanded clone; other rows omit it.

abundance: NA
v_gene: TRBV5-5
j_gene: TRBJ2-7
d_gene: NA
CDR3aa: CASSLGDTLYEQYF
CDR3nt: TGTGCCAGCAGCTTGGGTGACACCCTCTACGAGCAGTACTTC

abundance: NA
v_gene: TRBV11-2
j_gene: TRBJ1-4
d_gene: NA
CDR3aa: CASSLGGEKLFF
CDR3nt: TGTGCCAGCAGCCTAGGAGGGGAAAAACTGTTTTTT

abundance: NA
v_gene: TRBV4-1
j_gene: TRBJ2-3
d_gene: NA
CDR3aa: CASSRTVTGRTDTQYF
CDR3nt: TGCGCCAGCAGCAGGACTGTGACAGGTCGCACAGATACGCAGTATTTT

abundance: NA
v_gene: TRBV6-5
j_gene: TRBJ1-2
d_gene: NA
CDR3aa: CASSSLGGSYGYTF
CDR3nt: TGTGCCAGCAGTTCACTAGGAGGAAGCTATGGCTACACCTTC

abundance: NA
v_gene: TRBV4-1
j_gene: TRBJ2-7
d_gene: TRBD1
CDR3aa: CASSLGQGPQYF
CDR3nt: TGCGCCAGCAGCCTAGGACAGGGCCCGCAGTACTTC

abundance: once
v_gene: TRBV7-3
j_gene: TRBJ2-7
d_gene: TRBD1
CDR3aa: CASSSPGTALYEQYF
CDR3nt: TGTGCCAGCAGTTCCCCCGGGACAGCCCTGTACGAGCAGTACTTC

abundance: NA
v_gene: TRBV7-2
j_gene: TRBJ2-5
d_gene: TRBD2
CDR3aa: CATKVTGTSRETQYF
CDR3nt: TGTGCCACGAAAGTGACCGGGACTAGCAGAGAGACCCAGTACTTC

abundance: NA
v_gene: TRBV15
j_gene: TRBJ2-1
d_gene: NA
CDR3aa: CATSRVGGSYNEQFF
CDR3nt: TGTGCCACCAGCAGAGTCGGGGGCTCCTACAATGAGCAGTTCTTC

abundance: NA
v_gene: TRBV4-3
j_gene: TRBJ2-3
d_gene: TRBD2
CDR3aa: CASSQELAGGADTQYF
CDR3nt: TGCGCCAGCAGCCAAGAACTAGCGGGGGGCGCAGATACGCAGTATTTT

abundance: NA
v_gene: TRBV7-9
j_gene: TRBJ1-4
d_gene: NA
CDR3aa: CASSDGGGFVLTDEEKLFF
CDR3nt: TGTGCCAGCAGCGATGGGGGAGGGTTCGTGCTCACCGACGAGGAAAAACTGTTTTTT

abundance: NA
v_gene: TRBV29-1
j_gene: TRBJ1-2
d_gene: NA
CDR3aa: CSVSDGYTF
CDR3nt: TGCAGCGTGTCGGATGGCTACACCTTC

abundance: NA
v_gene: TRBV11-2
j_gene: TRBJ2-5
d_gene: TRBD2
CDR3aa: CASSLGASGGETQYF
CDR3nt: TGTGCCAGCAGCTTAGGAGCTAGCGGGGGAGAGACCCAGTACTTC

abundance: NA
v_gene: TRBV9
j_gene: TRBJ2-3
d_gene: TRBD2
CDR3aa: CASSVPTSGGREDTQYF
CDR3nt: TGTGCCAGCAGCGTACCAACTAGCGGGGGGCGGGAAGATACGCAGTATTTT